This T cell receptor (beta chain) was obtained from a study of T cell changes during pregnancy in multiple sclerosis. Some clones are missing from TCRdb's copy, which holds only in-frame ones; the method was immunoSEQ multiplex PCR. This sample has some 44,000 clones, with about 88% found just once. Germline V gene data show CDR1 as SGHDN and CDR2 as FVKESK. The CDR3 totals 13 residues. The J segment lost 7 bases and the V segment lost 6 bases, leaving 3 bases of the junction unmatched. The receptor comes from a female donor with multiple sclerosis, enrolled in a pregnancy study. This chain links TRBV14 with TRBJ2-1; 10 bases are shared with TRBD1. The specimen comprised CD4+ T cells from peripheral blood mononuclear cells, sampled in the second trimester of pregnancy. The DNA of the CDR3 is TGTGCCAGCAGGAGGACAGGGGGAAATGAGCAGTTCTTC. This translates into CASRRTGGNEQFF.